This TCR beta chain derives from a study of T cell responses to AZD1222 COVID-19 vaccine (dated by TCRdb to the early 2020s). Concerning the study at large: TCR sequencing was performed for about 240 trial participants, of whom approximately 200 were given two doses of AZD1222 and around 25 were given two doses of MenACWY control vaccine. Trial participants were enrolled by age into subgroups of 18-55, 56-69 and 70-plus years, and about 150, 27 and 61 TCR-sequenced participants, respectively, were included in these subgroups.

The meaning of the sample's time point label: about 28 days (+/-7) after the second vaccine dose. What the treatment or condition label conveys for this sample: meningococcal conjugate vaccine given as trial control. Vaccinee samples were obtained from the UK trials COV001 and COV002, which included a single-blind randomized controlled phase 2/3 trial of AZD1222 (ChAdOx1 nCoV-19) in healthy adults. For TCRbeta chain sequencing, PBMC samples were collected from trial participants at day 0 and at day 28 after the second dose. Relative to germline, V is 5 bases shorter and J is 2 bases shorter, with 10 bases between their ends. As encoded in the germline V gene (reference sequence), CDR1 is LNHDA while CDR2 is SQIVND. The CDR3 runs 15 residues from the cysteine to the phenylalanine. The kept DNA is CDR3 alone, 45 bases in frame from the first base. The CDR3 regions of human TCRbeta chains were analyzed by immunosequencing. The original methods were these. Repertoire TCRs were checked for matches against a reference library of SARS-CoV-2-specific TCRs that had been generated using the MIRA antigen-specificity platform. Breadth was defined as the fraction of unique TCRs that were SARS-CoV-2-associated. Depth was defined as the fraction of total T cells that were SARS-CoV-2-associated. Using the MIRA data, every spike-specific TCR was mapped to the spike region that the TCR reacted to and assigned to either a CD4 or a CD8 class. Log10-transformed breadth and depth values were compared by one-way ANOVA with Sidak's multiple comparisons tests. The source is immuneACCESS, and TCRdb retained only in-frame sequences with V and J called. Part of the clones is not carried over; for the studies checked, unresolved V genes explain less than half of this, and the remainder is unexplained. V, J and clone size were drawn from that table, and D and trimming were deduced from the DNA. This sample has some 170,000 clones in its table, and 80% to 90% of those were observed once. The ten top clones hold 3.5% to 5.5% of the sample.

Overall study results and their limits: After two AZD1222 doses, both the breadth and the depth of spike-specific TCRs were significantly higher than at day 0 and than in MenACWY recipients. Nearly half of unique spike-specific TCRs reportedly recognized epitopes outside regions mutated in the B.1.351 and B.1.1.7 variants. The 56-69-year group was small, and its depth increase did not reach significance, likely because of low power. Conclusions about previously exposed vaccinees are limited, since just six AZD1222 recipients were seropositive for SARS-CoV-2 at baseline. The vaccine-associated CD4 TCRs covered the entire spike protein, and the dominant responses fell in regions 160-218 and 743-854. Most participants were white British and females outnumbered males, and the authors suggested that clonal diversity may have been underestimated. Because no samples from the day 14 peak response were available, repertoires could be characterized only after the peak T cell response.

This clone appeared a single time. This receptor's antigen is unknown. The input lacks base qualities; no much larger clone sits a single base away. The chain uses TRBV19 and TRBJ2-6; too little of a D gene remains to name it. The receptor was derived from an adult who received the MenACWY meningococcal vaccine as a control. The specimen was peripheral blood, collected 28 days after the second dose of the MenACWY control vaccine. The nucleotide sequence is given as TGTGCCAGTAGTCCGACGCCTCCTGGGGCCAACGTCCTGACTTTC. Its protein is CASSPTPPGANVLTF.